This T cell receptor (beta chain) was sequenced during a study of blood T cells in healthy people across ages. Findings of the study overall: A roughly linear age-dependent decrease characterized TCR beta diversity per million T cells. Higher diversity and more naive CD4+ cells were features of long-lived donors, compared to aged donors.

This clonotype showed up many times. Its antigen is unknown. They isolated at least 6 million PBMCs from each sample. Trimming removed 2 bases at V and 6 bases at J, with 13 bases between. Germline CDR1 is MNHNY and CDR2 is SVGAGI (reference sequence). The CDR3 covers 14 residues. Primers used in a second PCR of about 6 to 11 cycles were a sample-barcoded 5' primer and a J-beta primer mix. One entry per CDR3 protein results from TCRdb running MiXCR on the 5' RACE reads. The table lists 700,000 or so distinct CDR3 sequences, approximately 21% of them singletons. The receptor was isolated from a man between 65 and 80 years old in good health. Sample: blood. The chain couples TRBV6-6 to TRBJ1-1, with D maybe TRBD1 (5 bases). CDR3 bases: TGTGCCAGCAGTTACGGCAGGGATTTCGCTGAAGCTTTCTTT. It yields the protein CASSYGRDFAEAFF.